This T cell receptor (beta chain) originates from a study of blood T cell repertoires in COVID-19 (dated by TCRdb to 2020 to 2021). Describing the broader study: Samples from collaborators originated in the United States, Italy and Spain and spanned both the acute and convalescent phases of COVID-19. Deeply sampled blood TCRbeta repertoires from subjects exposed to, actively infected with, or recovered from COVID-19 were included in the dataset. Nearly every sample came with metadata listing a de-identified subject ID, COVID-19 status, age in years and sex. The material from the prospective study consisted of cDNA or gDNA derived from T cells, B-cell-depleted T cells, or PBMCs. The repertoires were released in a freely available public database intended as a resource for research on the immune response to SARS-CoV-2. HLA class I and class II types, where available, came from metadata supplied by the sample provider rather than from assay-based typing. The samples were drawn from the first 160 participants of the ongoing ImmuneRACE study and from 1,254 subjects provided by 6 global collaborators. Here is what the overall study found, with its caveats: The quantity of clinical and demographic metadata differed by source and by participant and was supplied without curation.

The collaborating institutions used their own protocols to collect whole blood in K2EDTA tubes. Collaborator samples were shipped for TCRbeta analysis as frozen whole blood, isolated PBMCs, or DNA extracted from either sample type. For this clone: This clone's antigen is unknown. No clone much larger than this one lies a single base away; base qualities are absent.

TCRbeta CDR3 regions were amplified from genomic DNA using the immunoSEQ Assay, a bias-controlled multiplex PCR. In the source study's methods: The number of nucleated cells in each sample was estimated from the amplification of reference gene primers within the assay. Sequence reads were collapsed and filtered to measure the absolute abundance of every unique TCRbeta CDR3 rearrangement. For each sample, productive Simpson clonality was calculated as the square root of Simpson's diversity index over productive rearrangements. What TCRdb holds here is the immuneACCESS table cut down to in-frame rearrangements. Part of the clones is not present; checked against another copy, under half of the missing clones reflect an unresolved V gene, and the others are unexplained. V and J calls and clone size are as listed in that table; D and trimming were resolved from the DNA. This sample gives about 100,000 clones in total; more than 85% of them show up just once. The top ten constitute 7% to 9.5% of the sample.

The CDR3 has 12 amino acids, counting the end cysteine and phenylalanine. Kept here is only the CDR3 DNA, which spans 36 bases and is read in frame from base 1. V is shortened by 6 bases, J by 10 bases, and the region joining them spans 13 bases. CDR1 and CDR2 are drawn from the germline V gene: SNHLY, FYNNEI. The sequence is built from TRBV2 and TRBJ2-1, with a weak D call of TRBD1 (6 bases match). The sequence came from a man younger than 45 in a cohort sampled during active COVID-19. The sequenced sample was peripheral blood. This receptor carries the CDR3 CASSKTGFEQFF. The sequenced DNA: TGTGCCAGCAGCAAGACAGGTTTCGAGCAGTTCTTC. With the rest looked up from the reference TRBV2 and TRBJ2-1 genes rather than sequenced, the full variable domain is EPEVTQTPSHQVTQMGQEVILRCVPISNHLYFYWYRQILGQKVEFLVSFYNNEISEKSEIFDDQFSVERPDGSNFTLKIRSTKLEDSAMYFCASSKTGFEQFFGPGTRLTVL.